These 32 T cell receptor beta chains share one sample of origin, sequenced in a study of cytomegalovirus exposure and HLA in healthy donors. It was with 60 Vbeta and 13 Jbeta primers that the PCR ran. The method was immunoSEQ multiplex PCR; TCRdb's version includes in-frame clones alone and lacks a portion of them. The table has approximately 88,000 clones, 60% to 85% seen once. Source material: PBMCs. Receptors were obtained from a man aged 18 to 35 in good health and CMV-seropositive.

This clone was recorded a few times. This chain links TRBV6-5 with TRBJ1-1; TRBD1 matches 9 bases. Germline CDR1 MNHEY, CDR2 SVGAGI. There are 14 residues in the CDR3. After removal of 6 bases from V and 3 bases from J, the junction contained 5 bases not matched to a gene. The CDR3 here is CASRKDRGDTEAFF. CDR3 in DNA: TGTGCCAGCAGGAAGGACAGGGGAGACACTGAAGCTTTCTTT.

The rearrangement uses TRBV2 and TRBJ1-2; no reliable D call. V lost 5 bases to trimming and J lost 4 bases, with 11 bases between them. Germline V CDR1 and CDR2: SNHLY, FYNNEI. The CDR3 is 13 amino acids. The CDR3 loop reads CASSIWEGYGYTF. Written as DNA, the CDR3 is TGTGCCAGCAGTATCTGGGAGGGCTATGGCTACACCTTC.

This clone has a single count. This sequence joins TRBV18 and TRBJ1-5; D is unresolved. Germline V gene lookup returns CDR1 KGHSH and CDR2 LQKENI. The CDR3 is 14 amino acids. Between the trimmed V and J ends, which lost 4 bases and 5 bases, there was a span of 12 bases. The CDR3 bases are TGTGCCAGCTCACGAGACGCGGGCGATCAGCCCCAGCATTTT. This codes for CASSRDAGDQPQHF.

The CDR3 region has the DNA TGTGCCAGCAGTGACTCAGGCGGTCGGACCTACAATGAGCAGTTCTTC. Residues: CASSDSGGRTYNEQFF. The J gene is TRBJ2-1, the V gene TRBV6-4, with D unclear. V was cut by 0 bases and J by 2 bases, with 11 bases left in between. CDR1 is MRHNA, CDR2 SNTAGT, per germline. This CDR3 has 16 amino acids.

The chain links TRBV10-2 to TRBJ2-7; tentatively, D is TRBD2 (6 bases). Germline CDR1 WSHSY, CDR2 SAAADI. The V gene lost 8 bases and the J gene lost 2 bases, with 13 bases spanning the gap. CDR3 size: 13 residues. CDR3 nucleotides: TGCGCCAGCCTCGGGGACTTGGCCTACGAGCAGTACTTC. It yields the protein CASLGDLAYEQYF.

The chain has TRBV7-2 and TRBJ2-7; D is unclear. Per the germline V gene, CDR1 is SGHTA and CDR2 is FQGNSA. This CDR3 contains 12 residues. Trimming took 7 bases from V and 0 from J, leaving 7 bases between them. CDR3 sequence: CASTLSSYEQYF. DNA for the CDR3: TGTGCCAGCACCTTGAGCTCCTACGAGCAGTACTTC.

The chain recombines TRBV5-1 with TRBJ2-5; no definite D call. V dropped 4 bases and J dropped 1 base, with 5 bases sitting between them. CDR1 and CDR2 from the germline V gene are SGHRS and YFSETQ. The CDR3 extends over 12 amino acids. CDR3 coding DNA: TGCGCCAGCAGCCTATCCCAAGAGACCCAGTACTTC. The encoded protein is CASSLSQETQYF.

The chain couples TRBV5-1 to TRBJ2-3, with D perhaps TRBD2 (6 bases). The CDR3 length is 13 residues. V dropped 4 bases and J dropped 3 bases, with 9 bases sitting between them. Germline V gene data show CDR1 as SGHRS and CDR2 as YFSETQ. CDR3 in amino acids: CASSTSPTDTQYF. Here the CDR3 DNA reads TGCGCCAGCAGCACTAGCCCGACAGATACGCAGTATTTT.

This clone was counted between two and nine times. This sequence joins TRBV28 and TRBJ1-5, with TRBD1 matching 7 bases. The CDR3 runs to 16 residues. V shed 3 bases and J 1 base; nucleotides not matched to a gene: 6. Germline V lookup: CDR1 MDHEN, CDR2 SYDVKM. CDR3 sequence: CASSFHRGNSNQPQHF. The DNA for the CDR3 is TGTGCCAGCAGTTTCCACAGGGGAAACAGCAATCAGCCCCAGCATTTT.

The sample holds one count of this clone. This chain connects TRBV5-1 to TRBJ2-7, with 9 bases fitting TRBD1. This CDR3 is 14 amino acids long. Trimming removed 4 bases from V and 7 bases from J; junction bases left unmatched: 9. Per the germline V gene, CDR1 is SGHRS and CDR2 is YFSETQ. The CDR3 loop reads CASSVGQGQGEQYF. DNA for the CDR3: TGCGCCAGCAGCGTAGGACAGGGGCAGGGGGAGCAGTACTTC.

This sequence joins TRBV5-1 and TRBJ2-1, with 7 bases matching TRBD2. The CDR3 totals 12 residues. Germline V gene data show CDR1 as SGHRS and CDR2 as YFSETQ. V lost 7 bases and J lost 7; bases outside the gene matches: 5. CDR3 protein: CASGGEGNEQFF. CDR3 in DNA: TGCGCCAGCGGCGGGGAGGGTAATGAGCAGTTCTTC.

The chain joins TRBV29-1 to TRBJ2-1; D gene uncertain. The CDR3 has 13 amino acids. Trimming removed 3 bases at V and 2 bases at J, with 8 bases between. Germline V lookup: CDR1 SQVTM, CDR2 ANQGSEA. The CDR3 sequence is CSVDPVAYNEQFF. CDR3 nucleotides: TGCAGCGTTGACCCGGTTGCCTACAATGAGCAGTTCTTC.

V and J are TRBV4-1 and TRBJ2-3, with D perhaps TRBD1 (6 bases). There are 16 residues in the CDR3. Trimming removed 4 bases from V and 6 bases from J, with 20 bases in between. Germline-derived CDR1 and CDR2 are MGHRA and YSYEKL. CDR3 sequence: CASSLIGDRIIDTQYF. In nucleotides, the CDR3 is TGCGCCAGCAGCCTTATTGGAGACAGGATTATTGATACGCAGTATTTT.

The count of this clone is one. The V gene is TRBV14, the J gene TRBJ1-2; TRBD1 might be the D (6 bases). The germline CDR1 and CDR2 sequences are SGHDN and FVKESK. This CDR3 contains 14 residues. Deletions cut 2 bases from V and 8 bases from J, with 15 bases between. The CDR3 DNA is TGTGCCAGCAGCCAACAAGGGGGACGCCAGGGCTACACCTTC. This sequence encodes CASSQQGGRQGYTF.

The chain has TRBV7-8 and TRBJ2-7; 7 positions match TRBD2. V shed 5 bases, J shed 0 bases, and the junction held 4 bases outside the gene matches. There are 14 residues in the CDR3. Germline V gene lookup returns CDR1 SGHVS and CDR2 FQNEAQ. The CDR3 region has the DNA TGTGCCAGCAGCCCCGGGGACTACTCCTACGAGCAGTACTTC. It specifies CASSPGDYSYEQYF.

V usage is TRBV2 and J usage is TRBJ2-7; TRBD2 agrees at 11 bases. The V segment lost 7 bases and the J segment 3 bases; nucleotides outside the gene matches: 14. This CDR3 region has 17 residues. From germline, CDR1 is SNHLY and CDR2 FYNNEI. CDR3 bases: TGTGCCAGCATTACGATTCGGTTCGGGACTAGCGGCTACGAGCAGTACTTC. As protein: CASITIRFGTSGYEQYF. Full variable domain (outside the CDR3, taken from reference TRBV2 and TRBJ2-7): EPEVTQTPSHQVTQMGQEVILRCVPISNHLYFYWYRQILGQKVEFLVSFYNNEISEKSEIFDDQFSVERPDGSNFTLKIRSTKLEDSAMYFCASITIRFGTSGYEQYFGPGTRLTVT.

As DNA, the CDR3 is TGTGCCAGTAGTATAGTCAGGGGGCGGACTGAAGCTTTCTTT. Its translation is CASSIVRGRTEAFF. This sequence joins TRBV19 and TRBJ1-1; 8 positions match TRBD1. The CDR3 sequence is 14 residues long. The germline CDR1 and CDR2 sequences are LNHDA and SQIVND (reference sequence). V shed 1 base and J 5 bases; nucleotides not matched to a gene: 3.

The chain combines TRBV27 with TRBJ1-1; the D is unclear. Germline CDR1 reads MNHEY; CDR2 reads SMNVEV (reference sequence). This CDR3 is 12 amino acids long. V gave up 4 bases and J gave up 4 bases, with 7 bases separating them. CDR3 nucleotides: TGTGCCAGCAGTTATGCGGGCACTGAAGCTTTCTTT. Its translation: CASSYAGTEAFF.

The chain's CDR3 is CSVGLGGQLNYGYTF. The CDR3 bases are TGCAGCGTTGGCCTGGGGGGACAGCTCAACTATGGCTACACCTTC. V and J are TRBV29-1 and TRBJ1-2; 7 bases are a match to TRBD1. The germline gives CDR1 SQVTM, CDR2 ANQGSEA. CDR3 length equals 15 residues. The V segment lost 4 bases and the J segment 2 bases; nucleotides outside the gene matches: 10. Drawing the rest from reference TRBV29-1 and TRBJ1-2, the complete variable domain is SAVISQKPSRDICQRGTSLTIQCQVDSQVTMMFWYRQQPGQSLTLIATANQGSEATYESGFVIDKFPISRPNLTFSTLTVSNMSPEDSSIYLCSVGLGGQLNYGYTFGSGTRLTVV.

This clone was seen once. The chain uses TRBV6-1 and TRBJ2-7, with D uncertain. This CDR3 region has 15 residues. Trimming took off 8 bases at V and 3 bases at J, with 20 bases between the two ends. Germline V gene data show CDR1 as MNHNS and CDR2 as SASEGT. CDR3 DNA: TGTGCCAGCTTTTCGCGACTGAACTCCTTCTACGAGCAGTACTTC. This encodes CASFSRLNSFYEQYF.

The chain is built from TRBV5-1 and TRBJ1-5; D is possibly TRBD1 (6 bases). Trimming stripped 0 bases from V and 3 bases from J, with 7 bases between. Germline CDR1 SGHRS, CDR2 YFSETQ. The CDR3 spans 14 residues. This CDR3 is CASSLAGDNQPQHF. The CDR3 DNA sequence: TGCGCCAGCAGCTTGGCAGGGGACAATCAGCCCCAGCATTTT.

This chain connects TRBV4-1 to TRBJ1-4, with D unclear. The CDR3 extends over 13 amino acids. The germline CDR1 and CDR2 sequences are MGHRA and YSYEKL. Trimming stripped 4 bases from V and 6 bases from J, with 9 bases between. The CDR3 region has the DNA TGCGCCAGCAGCCCGCGGTGGGATGAAAAACTGTTTTTT. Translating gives CASSPRWDEKLFF.

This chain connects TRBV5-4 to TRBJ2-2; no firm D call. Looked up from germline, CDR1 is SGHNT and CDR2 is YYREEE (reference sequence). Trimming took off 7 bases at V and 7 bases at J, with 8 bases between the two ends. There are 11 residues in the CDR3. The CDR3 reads CASLFGGELFF. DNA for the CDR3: TGTGCCAGCCTCTTCGGCGGGGAGCTGTTTTTT. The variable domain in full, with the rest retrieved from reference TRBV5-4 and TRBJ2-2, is ETGVTQSPTHLIKTRGQQVTLRCSSQSGHNTVSWYQQALGQGPQFIFQYYREEENGRGNFPPRFSGLQFPNYSSELNVNALELDDSALYLCASLFGGELFFGEGSRLTVL.

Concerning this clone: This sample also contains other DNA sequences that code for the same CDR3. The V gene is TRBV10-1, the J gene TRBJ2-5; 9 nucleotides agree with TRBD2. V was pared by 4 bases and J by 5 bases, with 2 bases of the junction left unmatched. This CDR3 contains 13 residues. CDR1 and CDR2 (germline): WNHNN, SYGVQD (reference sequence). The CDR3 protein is CASSGGRGETQYF. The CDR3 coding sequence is TGCGCCAGCAGTGGCGGGAGGGGCGAGACCCAGTACTTC.

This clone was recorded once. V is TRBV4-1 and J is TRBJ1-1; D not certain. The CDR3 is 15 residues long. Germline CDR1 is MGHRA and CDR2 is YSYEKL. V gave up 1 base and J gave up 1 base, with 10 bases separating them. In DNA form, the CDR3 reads TGCGCCAGCAGCCAAGTGTCCGAGAGGAACACTGAAGCTTTCTTT. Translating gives CASSQVSERNTEAFF.

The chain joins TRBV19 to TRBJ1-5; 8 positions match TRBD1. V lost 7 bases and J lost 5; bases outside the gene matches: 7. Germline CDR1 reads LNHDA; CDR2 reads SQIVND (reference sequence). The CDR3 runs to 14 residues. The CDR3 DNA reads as TGTGCCAGTACCACAGACAGGGGAGATCAGCCCCAGCATTTT. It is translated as CASTTDRGDQPQHF.

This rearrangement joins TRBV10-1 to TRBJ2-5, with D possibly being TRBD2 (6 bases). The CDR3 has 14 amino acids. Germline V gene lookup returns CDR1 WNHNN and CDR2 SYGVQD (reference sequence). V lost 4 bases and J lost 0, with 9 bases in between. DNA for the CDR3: TGCGCCAGCAGTGTGGCGGGGAACCAAGAGACCCAGTACTTC. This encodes CASSVAGNQETQYF.

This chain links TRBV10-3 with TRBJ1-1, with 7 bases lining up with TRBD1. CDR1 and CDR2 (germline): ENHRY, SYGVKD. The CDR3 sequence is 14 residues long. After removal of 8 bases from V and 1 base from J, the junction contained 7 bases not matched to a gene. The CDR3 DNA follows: TGTGCCATCGGTATGGGACAGCGGAACACTGAAGCTTTCTTT. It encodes CAIGMGQRNTEAFF.

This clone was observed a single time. The CDR3: CASSSGQGEGYTF. Written as DNA, the CDR3 is TGCGCCAGCAGCTCGGGACAGGGTGAAGGCTACACCTTC. V is TRBV5-1 and J is TRBJ1-2; TRBD1 aligns across 9 bases. Germline CDR1 SGHRS, CDR2 YFSETQ. This CDR3 spans 13 amino acids. J gave up 8 bases and V 3 bases, and 5 bases lay outside the gene matches.

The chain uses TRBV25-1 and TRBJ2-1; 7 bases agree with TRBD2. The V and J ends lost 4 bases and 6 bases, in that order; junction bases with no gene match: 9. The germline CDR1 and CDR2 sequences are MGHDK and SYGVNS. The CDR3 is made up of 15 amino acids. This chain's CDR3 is CASSGRRERVNEQFF. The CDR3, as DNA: TGTGCCAGCAGTGGACGGCGGGAGAGGGTCAATGAGCAGTTCTTC.

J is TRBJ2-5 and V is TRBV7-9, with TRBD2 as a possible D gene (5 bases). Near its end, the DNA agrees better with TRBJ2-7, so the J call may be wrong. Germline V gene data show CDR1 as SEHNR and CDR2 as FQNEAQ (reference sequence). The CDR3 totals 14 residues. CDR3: CASSPRGSSYEQYF. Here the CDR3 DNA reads TGTGCCAGCAGCCCACGGGGAAGCTCCTACGAGCAGTACTTC.

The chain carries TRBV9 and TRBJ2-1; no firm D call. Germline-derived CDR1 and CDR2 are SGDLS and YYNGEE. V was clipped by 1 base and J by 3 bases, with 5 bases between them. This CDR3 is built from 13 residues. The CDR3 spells CASSVSDYNEQFF. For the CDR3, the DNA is TGTGCCAGCAGCGTATCAGACTACAATGAGCAGTTCTTC.